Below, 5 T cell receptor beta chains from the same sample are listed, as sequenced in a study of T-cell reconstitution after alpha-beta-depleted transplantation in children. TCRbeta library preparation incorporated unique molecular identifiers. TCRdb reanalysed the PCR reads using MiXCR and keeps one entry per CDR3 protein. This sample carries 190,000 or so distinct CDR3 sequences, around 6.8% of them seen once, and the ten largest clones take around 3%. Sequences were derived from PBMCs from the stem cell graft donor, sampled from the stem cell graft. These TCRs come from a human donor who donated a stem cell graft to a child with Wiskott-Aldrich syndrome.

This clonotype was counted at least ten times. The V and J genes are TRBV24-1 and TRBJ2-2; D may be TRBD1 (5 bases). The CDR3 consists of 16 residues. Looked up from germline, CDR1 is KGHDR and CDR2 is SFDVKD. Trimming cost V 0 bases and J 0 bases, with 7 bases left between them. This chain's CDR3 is CATSDLDSSNTGELFF. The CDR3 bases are TGTGCCACCAGTGATTTGGACAGTTCGAACACCGGGGAGCTGTTTTTT.

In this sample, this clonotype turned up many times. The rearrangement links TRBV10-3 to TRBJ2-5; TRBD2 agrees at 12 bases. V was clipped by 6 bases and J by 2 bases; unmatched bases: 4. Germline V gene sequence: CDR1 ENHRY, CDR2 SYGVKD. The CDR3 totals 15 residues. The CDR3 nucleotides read TGTGCCATCAGCCCTAGCGGGGGGGGTCAAGAGACCCAGTACTTC. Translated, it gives CAISPSGGGQETQYF.

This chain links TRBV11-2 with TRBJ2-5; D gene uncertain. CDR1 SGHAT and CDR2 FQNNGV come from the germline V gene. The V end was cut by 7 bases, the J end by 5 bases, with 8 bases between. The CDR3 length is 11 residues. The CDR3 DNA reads TGTGCCAGCACCCTGGGGGAGACCCAGTACTTC. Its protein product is CASTLGETQYF.

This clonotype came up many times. For the CDR3, the DNA is TGTGCCAGCAGTTACAGCTCCTACAATGAGCAGTTCTTC. Translating gives CASSYSSYNEQFF. The chain joins TRBV6-2 or TRBV6-3 to TRBJ2-1; unclear D gene. This CDR3 has 13 residues. The V end was cut by 2 bases, the J end by 0 bases, with 2 bases between. From germline, CDR1 is MNHEY and CDR2 SVGEGT.

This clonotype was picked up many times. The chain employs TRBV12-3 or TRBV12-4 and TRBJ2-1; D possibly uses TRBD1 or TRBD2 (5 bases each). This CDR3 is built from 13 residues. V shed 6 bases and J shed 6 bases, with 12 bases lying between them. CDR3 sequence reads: CASSRRGLNEQFF. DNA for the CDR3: TGTGCCAGCAGCCGCCGGGGCCTCAATGAGCAGTTCTTC.